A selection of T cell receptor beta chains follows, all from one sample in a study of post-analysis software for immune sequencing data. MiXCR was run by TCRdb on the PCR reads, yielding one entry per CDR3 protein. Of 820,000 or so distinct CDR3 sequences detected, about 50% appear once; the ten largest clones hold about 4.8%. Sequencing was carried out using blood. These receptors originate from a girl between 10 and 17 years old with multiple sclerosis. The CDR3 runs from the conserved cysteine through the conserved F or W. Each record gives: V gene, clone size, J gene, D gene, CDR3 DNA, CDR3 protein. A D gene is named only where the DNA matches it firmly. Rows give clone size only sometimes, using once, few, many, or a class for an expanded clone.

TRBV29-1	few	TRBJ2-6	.	TGCAGCGTTGAGACAGGTTTAAGGGGGGCCAACGTCCTGACTTTC	CSVETGLRGANVLTF
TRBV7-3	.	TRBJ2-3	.	TGTGCCAGCAGCCGCCGGATCTCTGATACGCAGTATTTT	CASSRRISDTQYF
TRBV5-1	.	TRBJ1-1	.	TGCGCCAGCAGCTGGGTACAGGCGAACACTGAAGCTTTCTTT	CASSWVQANTEAFF
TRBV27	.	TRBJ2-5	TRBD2	TGTGCCAGCAGTTTCACTAGCGGGGCTACTGAGCAGTACTTC	CASSFTSGATEQYF
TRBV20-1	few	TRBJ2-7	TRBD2	TGCAGTGCTAGAGACACCGAGCGGGAGCGCAACGAGCAGTACTTC	CSARDTERERNEQYF
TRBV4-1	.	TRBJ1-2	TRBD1	TGCGCCAGCAGCCAAGATCTGACAGGGGGATTTGGCTACACCTTC	CASSQDLTGGFGYTF
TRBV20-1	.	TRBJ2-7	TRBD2	TGCAGTGCTAGAGATCTGCGGGAGACCTACGAGCAGTACTTC	CSARDLRETYEQYF
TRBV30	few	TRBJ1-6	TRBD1	TGTGCCTGGAGTGGGACAGGCGGGTATTCACCCCTCCACTTT	CAWSGTGGYSPLHF
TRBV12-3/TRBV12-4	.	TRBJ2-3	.	TGTGCCAGCAGTTTCAGGGGTCGATCTGGAGATACGCAGTATTTT	CASSFRGRSGDTQYF
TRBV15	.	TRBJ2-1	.	TGTGCCACCAGCAGAGAGGGGTTTGGTGGGTCTCAGGGGTTCTTC	CATSREGFGGSQGFF
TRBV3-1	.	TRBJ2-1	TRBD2	TGTGCCAGCAGAGCTAGCGGCTACAATGAGCAGTTCTTC	CASRASGYNEQFF
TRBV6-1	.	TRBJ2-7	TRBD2	TGTGCCAGCAGTGAGCCACTAGCGGGGTCCTACGAGCAGTACTTC	CASSEPLAGSYEQYF
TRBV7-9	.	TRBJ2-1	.	TGTGCCAGCAGCTTAGCGGACTTTATTTTCAATGAGCAGTTCTTC	CASSLADFIFNEQFF
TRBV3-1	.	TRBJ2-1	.	TGTGCCAGCAGAAAAGCGGGGACAGGATACTACAATGAGCAGTTCTTC	CASRKAGTGYYNEQFF
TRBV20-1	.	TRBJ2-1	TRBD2	TGCAGTGCTAGAGACGGGACTAGCGGGAGCCATGAGCAGTTCTTC	CSARDGTSGSHEQFF
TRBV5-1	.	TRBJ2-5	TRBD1	TGCGCCAGCCGTCCCCGCGGGACAGGACAAGAGACCCAGTACTTC	CASRPRGTGQETQYF
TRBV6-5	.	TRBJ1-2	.	TGTGCCAGCAGTCACCCAGGGGCCTATGGCTACACCTTC	CASSHPGAYGYTF
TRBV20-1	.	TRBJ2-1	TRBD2	TGCAGTGCTAGTGGCGGGCTAGCGGGTTGGGCGCCTTCCAATGAGCAGTTCTTC	CSASGGLAGWAPSNEQFF
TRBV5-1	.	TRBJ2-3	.	TGCGCCAGTGCCCCTGATGGGGGTCTAACAGATACGCAGTATTTT	CASAPDGGLTDTQYF
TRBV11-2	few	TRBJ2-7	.	TGTGCCAGCAGCTTAGATCAGGGGCGATATACTACGCAGCAGTACTTC	CASSLDQGRYTTQQYF
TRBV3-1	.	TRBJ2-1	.	TGTGCCAGCAGCCCAACTCTAGGGGGAAGTGAGCAGTTCTTC	CASSPTLGGSEQFF
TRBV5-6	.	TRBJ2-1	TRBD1	TGTGCCAGCAGCAGCACCTGGACAGGGCTCACGGATGAGCAGTTCTTC	CASSSTWTGLTDEQFF
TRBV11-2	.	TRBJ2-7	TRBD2	TGTGCCAGCAGCTTAGAGGGGACTAGCGGGGTACTAAGCTCCTACGAGCAGTACTTC	CASSLEGTSGVLSSYEQYF
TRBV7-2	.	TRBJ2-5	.	TGTGCCAGCAGCTTAGCGCTAGACGGGAGTACGGAGACCCAGTACTTC	CASSLALDGSTETQYF
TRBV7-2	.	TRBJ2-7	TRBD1	TGTGCCAGCACCGATGGCCGACAGGGTGACTACGAGCAGTACTTC	CASTDGRQGDYEQYF
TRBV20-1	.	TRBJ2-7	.	TGCAGTGCTAGAGATCAACCATACGAGCAGTACTTC	CSARDQPYEQYF
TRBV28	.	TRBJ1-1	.	TGTGCCAGCAGTTTAGGGTGGACATCGAACACTGAAGCTTTCTTT	CASSLGWTSNTEAFF
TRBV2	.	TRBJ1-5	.	TGTGCCAGCACGATGGCTCCTGGGGGCAATCAGCCCCAGCATTTT	CASTMAPGGNQPQHF
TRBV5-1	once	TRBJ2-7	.	TGCGCCAGCAGCTTGCCCCCCAGCGGAAATACCTACGAGCAGTACTTC	CASSLPPSGNTYEQYF
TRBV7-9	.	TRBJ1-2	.	TGTGCCAGCAGCTTAGCAAGCCGGACGGAAGCTAACTATGGCTACACCTTC	CASSLASRTEANYGYTF
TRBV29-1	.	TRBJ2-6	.	TGCAGCGTGAAGCCAGCAGGAGCTGGGGCCAACGTCCTGACTTTC	CSVKPAGAGANVLTF
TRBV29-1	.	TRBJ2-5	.	TGCAGCGTCGGGTCACTAGATCGGGAGACCCAGTACTTC	CSVGSLDRETQYF
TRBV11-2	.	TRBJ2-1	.	TGTGCCAGCAGCTTCGTCTGGGGTGAGCAGTTCTTC	CASSFVWGEQFF
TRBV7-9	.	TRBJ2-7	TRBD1	TGTGCCAGCAGCTTAGGTGGGGGAGAGGACAGGGAATACGAGCAGTACTTC	CASSLGGGEDREYEQYF
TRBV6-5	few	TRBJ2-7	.	TGTGCCAGCAGTTACGTGCGGGGCCGCGGAACCTACGAGCAGTACTTC	CASSYVRGRGTYEQYF
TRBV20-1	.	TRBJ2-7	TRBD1	TGCAGTGCCGAGGTCGGACAGGGAAGGGGCGAGCAGTACTTC	CSAEVGQGRGEQYF
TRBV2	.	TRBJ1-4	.	TGTGCCAGCCGAAGACAGGCCCAAGGTGAAAAACTGTTTTTT	CASRRQAQGEKLFF
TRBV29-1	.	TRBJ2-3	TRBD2	TGCAGCGTTGAAGATGAACTAGCGAGCACAGATACGCAGTATTTT	CSVEDELASTDTQYF
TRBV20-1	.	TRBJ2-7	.	TGCAGTGCTAGACTCACCGGGGACCTGTCCTACGAGCAGTACTTC	CSARLTGDLSYEQYF
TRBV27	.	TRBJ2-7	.	TGTGCCAGCAGTTTAGGTCCGGAGGCAGGGGAGGCCTACGAGCAGTACTTC	CASSLGPEAGEAYEQYF
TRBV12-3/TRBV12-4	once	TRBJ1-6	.	TGTGCCAGCAGTTTCGGGGGGATCTCACCCCTCCACTTT	CASSFGGISPLHF
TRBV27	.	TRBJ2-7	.	TGTGCCAGCAACCCGAGACCCACACTCTACGAGCAGTACTTC	CASNPRPTLYEQYF
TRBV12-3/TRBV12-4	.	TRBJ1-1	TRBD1	TGTGCCAGCAGTTACGCCCCAGGGGGCAGGGGGACTGAAGCTTTCTTT	CASSYAPGGRGTEAFF
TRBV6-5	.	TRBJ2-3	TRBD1	TGTGCCAGCAGTGCTCCGGGACAGAGGACCGATACGCAGTATTTT	CASSAPGQRTDTQYF
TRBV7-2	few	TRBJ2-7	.	TGTGCCAGCAGCCCGACCGGGACAACTTACGAGCAGTACTTC	CASSPTGTTYEQYF
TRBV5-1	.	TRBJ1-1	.	TGCGCCAGCAAGGCGTGGCAGAACACTGAAGCTTTCTTT	CASKAWQNTEAFF
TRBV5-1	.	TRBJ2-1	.	TGCGCCAGCAGCTTGGTTTCAGGGCGCAATGAGCAGTTCTTC	CASSLVSGRNEQFF
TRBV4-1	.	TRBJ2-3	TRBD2	TGCGCCAGCGCCTCCCCCGGGACTAGCGGCTGGGATACGCAGTATTTT	CASASPGTSGWDTQYF
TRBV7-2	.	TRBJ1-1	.	TGTGCCAGCAGCTTAGCCGGGGGGGGAGTTGAAGCTTTCTTT	CASSLAGGGVEAFF
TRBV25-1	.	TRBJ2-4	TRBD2	TGTGCCAGCAGTGAACCCGGGACTACGGGAGAGCAGTACTTC	CASSEPGTTGEQYF
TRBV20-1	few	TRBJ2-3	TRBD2	TGCAGTGCTAGAGGACTAGCGGGAGGGCCGACAGATACGCAGTATTTT	CSARGLAGGPTDTQYF
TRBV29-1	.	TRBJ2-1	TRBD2	TGCAGCGTTAAACTAGCGGGGCCGAATGAGCAGTTCTTC	CSVKLAGPNEQFF
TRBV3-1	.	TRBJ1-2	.	TGTGCCAGCAGCCAAGTCCAGACCGCGGGAGGCTACACCTTC	CASSQVQTAGGYTF
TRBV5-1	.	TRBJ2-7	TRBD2	TGCGCCAGCAGTATCTCCGGGGGGAGGAATGACGAGCAGTACTTC	CASSISGGRNDEQYF
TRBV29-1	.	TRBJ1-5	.	TGCAGCGCCATGGGACATTCCAATCAGCCCCAGCATTTT	CSAMGHSNQPQHF
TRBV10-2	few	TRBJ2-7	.	TGCGCCAGCAGTGAGGTTTTGCCGGGCTCCTCCTACGAGCAGTACTTC	CASSEVLPGSSYEQYF